These T cell receptor beta chains were read from a single sample in a study of T cell responses to AZD1222 COVID-19 vaccine. Generated by immunoSEQ multiplex PCR, the TCRdb table keeps only in-frame clones and is missing some. The sample comprises 130,000 to 150,000 clones, about 91% of which are singletons, and more than 13% rests with the top ten. Sequences were derived from peripheral blood, sampled on day 0 of AZD1222 vaccination. The origin of the receptors is an adult in good health. Both conserved end residues are trimmed from each CDR3. A D gene is named only where the DNA matches it firmly. Size values are once, few and many counts, or a class for expanded clones, and some rows have none.

clone_size: -
d_call: -
v_call: TRBV2
j_call: TRBJ2-3
cdr3_aa: ASQDLLSTDTQY

clone_size: -
d_call: -
v_call: TRBV18
j_call: TRBJ1-1
cdr3_aa: ASSRRGAEGAAF

clone_size: -
d_call: -
v_call: TRBV19
j_call: TRBJ2-1
cdr3_aa: ACTQGGPWSEQF

clone_size: -
d_call: -
v_call: TRBV12-3/TRBV12-4
j_call: TRBJ1-1
cdr3_aa: ASSFGGGTEAF

clone_size: -
d_call: TRBD2
v_call: TRBV5-1
j_call: TRBJ2-1
cdr3_aa: ASSSRSGGSYNEQF

clone_size: -
d_call: TRBD1
v_call: TRBV7-2
j_call: TRBJ1-2
cdr3_aa: ASSSRQGYNGYT

clone_size: -
d_call: -
v_call: TRBV14
j_call: TRBJ1-1
cdr3_aa: ASSRTVLVTEAF

clone_size: few
d_call: -
v_call: TRBV19
j_call: TRBJ1-1
cdr3_aa: ASSTGYTEAF

clone_size: once
d_call: -
v_call: TRBV6-5
j_call: TRBJ2-1
cdr3_aa: ASSYERTSYNEQF

clone_size: -
d_call: TRBD2
v_call: TRBV10-3
j_call: TRBJ2-1
cdr3_aa: AISPTSGGYNEQF

clone_size: -
d_call: -
v_call: TRBV28
j_call: TRBJ1-4
cdr3_aa: ASTLGPLGEKLF

clone_size: -
d_call: -
v_call: TRBV5-1
j_call: TRBJ2-7
cdr3_aa: ASSLGALTVLEQY

clone_size: once
d_call: -
v_call: TRBV7-9
j_call: TRBJ2-3
cdr3_aa: ASSYGTVETHTQY